This T cell receptor (beta chain) was captured in a study of blood T cell repertoires in COVID-19. On the study more broadly: The United States, Italy and Spain supplied acute and convalescent COVID-19 samples. PBMCs, B-cell-depleted T cells, or T cells were the source of the cDNA or gDNA that made up the material.

Germline lookup yields CDR1 MNHEY and CDR2 SVGAGI. V shed 0 bases and J shed 5 bases, with 10 bases lying between them. This CDR3 spans 14 amino acids. This clone showed up just once. Original processing methods: For nucleated cells, counts were estimated from reference gene primer amplification. The table came from immunoSEQ multiplex PCR; TCRdb's copy has only in-frame clones and leaves some out. V, J and clone size are those of that table, while D and trimming were read from the DNA. The sample includes about 160,000 clones, 85% of them seen just once. V is TRBV6-5 and J is TRBJ1-1; the D gene is possibly TRBD1 (5 bases). Sequenced input: peripheral blood. The TCR sequence derives from a man aged 40-49 years with acute or convalescent COVID-19. The CDR3: CASSYSREGTEAFF. CDR3 DNA sequence: TGTGCCAGCAGTTACTCCCGGGAGGGGACTGAAGCTTTCTTT.